These 8 T cell receptor beta chains share one sample of origin, sequenced in a study of T cells in women clearing cervical HPV infection. The assay was immunoSEQ multiplex PCR, and TCRdb's table has in-frame clones only and misses some. The sample yields 31,000 or so clones, of which the top ten take up roughly 3.4%. Sequences were obtained from blood buffy coat. The source is a woman between 18 and 70 years old with a cervical HPV16 infection that either progressed to CIN3+ or cleared (not recorded which).

Remarks on this clone: The read terminates 3 residues before the CDR3 end, so the remaining end is supplied by the germline J gene. This chain joins TRBV19 and TRBJ2-2, with D unclear. Germline CDR1 LNHDA, CDR2 SQIVND (reference sequence). The CDR3 extends over 13 amino acids. V lost 3 bases to trimming and J lost 9 bases, with 11 bases between them. Here the CDR3 reads CASSIGLLRELFF. The sequenced CDR3 bases are TGTGCCAGTAGTATTGGTCTATTGAGGGAG.

Regarding this clone: The read terminates 3 residues before the CDR3 end, so the remaining end is supplied by the germline J gene. This chain connects TRBV7-9 to TRBJ2-5; the match to TRBD1 covers 8 bases. The CDR3 runs 14 residues. The germline V gene has CDR1 SEHNR and CDR2 FQNEAQ (reference sequence). V was clipped by 2 bases and J by 4 bases; unmatched bases: 3. The CDR3 spells CASSLTGTGETQYF. CDR3 DNA (partial): TGTGCCAGCAGCTTAACCGGGACAGGAGAGACC. The whole variable domain, filled in from reference TRBV7-9 and TRBJ2-5, reads DTGVSQNPRHKITKRGQNVTFRCDPISEHNRLYWYRQTLGQGPEFLTYFQNEAQLEKSRLLSDRFSAERPKGSFSTLEIQRTEQGDSAMYLCASSLTGTGETQYFGPGTRLLVL.

In the case of this clone: The read terminates 3 residues ahead of where the CDR3 ends, so the germline J gene completes it. V is TRBV19 and J is TRBJ2-7; 11 bases agree with TRBD1. The junction had 13 bases not matched to a gene; V was cut back by 5 bases and J by 1 base. Germline V lookup: CDR1 LNHDA, CDR2 SQIVND (reference sequence). The CDR3 covers 18 residues. The sequenced part of the CDR3 DNA is TGTGCCAGTAGTTCCCATACTAGGGGGACAGGGGGTTCCTACGAG. This encodes CASSSHTRGTGGSYE. The complete CDR3 sequence is CASSSHTRGTGGSYEQYF.

About this clone itself: The sequenced fragment ends 3 residues before the CDR3 boundary, so the rest is inferred from the germline J gene. J is TRBJ2-3 and V is TRBV4-2, with 7 bases aligning to TRBD1. Germline V gene lookup returns CDR1 LGHNA and CDR2 YNFKEQ. CDR3 length: 16 residues. The sequenced part of the CDR3 DNA is TGTGCCAGCAGCCAAGTGGTATACAGGGGCCAAGAGACG. It translates to CASSQVVYRGQET. The entire CDR3 sequence reads CASSQVVYRGQETQYF.

On this clone itself: The read ends 3 residues early relative to the CDR3; the germline J gene fills the gap. V is TRBV28 and J is TRBJ2-1, with D possibly matching TRBD1 (6 bases). Between the trimmed V and J ends, which lost 6 bases and 3 bases, there was a span of 9 bases. Germline CDR1 is MDHEN and CDR2 is SYDVKM. The CDR3 totals 13 residues. CDR3 DNA (partial): TGTGCCAGCAGCTACAGGGTCTACAATGAG. This sequence encodes CASSYRVYNE. The whole CDR3 is CASSYRVYNEQFF.

Regarding this clone: The read ends 3 residues shy of where the CDR3 ends; the end is completed using the germline J gene. V usage is TRBV7-9 and J usage is TRBJ2-7; the D gene is possibly TRBD2 (5 bases). The germline gives CDR1 SEHNR, CDR2 FQNEAQ (reference sequence). Trimming cost V 4 bases and J 0 bases, with 10 bases left between them. The CDR3 runs 14 residues. The part of the CDR3 DNA that was read is TGTGCCAGCAGCTCCGGGGTATTCTCCTACGAG. Protein sequence: CASSSGVFSYE. The entire CDR3 is CASSSGVFSYEQYF.

Note on this clone: With the read ending 3 residues before the CDR3 end, the germline J gene is used to fill in that end. The identical CDR3 is also encoded by other nucleotide sequences in the sample. This chain connects TRBV20-1 to TRBJ1-1; the match to TRBD1 covers 7 bases. V shed 6 bases and J 4 bases; nucleotides not matched to a gene: 11. The CDR3 totals 14 residues. Germline V gene sequence: CDR1 DFQATT, CDR2 SNEGSKA (reference sequence). The CDR3 bases that were read are TGCAGTGCCAGACAGGGTCTCAGATCCACTGAA. As protein: CSARQGLRSTE. The CDR3 in its entirety is CSARQGLRSTEAFF.

As concerns this clone: The read terminates 3 residues ahead of where the CDR3 ends, so the germline J gene completes it. This chain uses TRBV7-3 with TRBJ2-1, with a weak D call TRBD2 (5 bases). This CDR3 has 13 residues. Germline CDR1 and CDR2: SGHTA and FQGTGA. Trimming stripped 3 bases from V and 6 bases from J, with 9 bases between. This CDR3 reads CASSFLDSNEQFF. The CDR3 bases that were read are TGTGCCAGCAGCTTTCTGGACTCCAATGAG. The full variable domain, its missing parts supplied by reference TRBV7-3 and TRBJ2-1, is GAGVSQTPSNKVTEKGKYVELRCDPISGHTALYWYRQSLGQGPEFLIYFQGTGAADDSGLPNDRFFAVRPEGSVSTLKIQRTERGDSAVYLCASSFLDSNEQFFGPGTRLTVL.